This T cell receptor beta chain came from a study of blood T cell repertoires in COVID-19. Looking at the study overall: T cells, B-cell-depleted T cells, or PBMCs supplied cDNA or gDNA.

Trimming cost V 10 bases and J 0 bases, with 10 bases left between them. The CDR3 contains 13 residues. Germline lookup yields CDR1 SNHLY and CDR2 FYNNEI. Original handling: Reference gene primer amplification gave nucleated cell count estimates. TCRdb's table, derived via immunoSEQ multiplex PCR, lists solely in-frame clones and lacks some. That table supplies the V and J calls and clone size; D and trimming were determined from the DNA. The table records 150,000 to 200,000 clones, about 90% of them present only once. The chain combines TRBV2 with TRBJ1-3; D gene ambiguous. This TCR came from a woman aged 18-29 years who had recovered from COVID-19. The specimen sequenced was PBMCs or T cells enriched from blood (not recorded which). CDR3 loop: CATKPTSGNTIYF. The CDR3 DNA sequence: TGTGCCACCAAGCCTACCTCTGGAAACACCATATATTTT.